The entry below gives a single T cell receptor (beta chain) sequence along with its context. The antigen it binds to is not known. No much larger clone exists at a distance of one base, and base qualities are not known. V is reduced by 2 bases and J by 1 base, leaving a spacing of 13 bases between them. Spanning cysteine to phenylalanine, the CDR3 consists of 16 amino acids. Just the 48-base CDR3 DNA is kept, in frame starting at base 1. CDR1 and CDR2 are drawn from the germline V gene: SGDLS, YYNGEE. The entry originates in a study of blood T cell repertoires in COVID-19 (dated by TCRdb to the early 2020s). With respect to the entire study: Samples covering the acute and convalescent phases of COVID-19 were provided by collaborators in the United States, Italy and Spain. The material from the prospective study consisted of cDNA or gDNA derived from T cells, B-cell-depleted T cells, or PBMCs. The dataset comprised deeply sampled blood TCRbeta repertoires from subjects exposed to, actively infected with, or recovered from COVID-19. The repertoires were released in a freely available public database intended as a resource for research on the immune response to SARS-CoV-2. Samples were obtained from the ongoing ImmuneRACE study (first 160 participants) and from about 1,300 subjects provided by 6 global collaborators. Sample metadata almost always included a de-identified subject ID, COVID-19 status, age in years and sex. Where available, HLA class I and class II types were taken from metadata supplied by the sample provider and were not determined by assay-based typing. Findings and caveats that apply to the study as a whole: Clinical and demographic metadata were provided uncurated, with the amount varying by source and participant.

The immunoSEQ Assay, a bias-controlled multiplex PCR, was used to amplify TCRbeta CDR3 regions from genomic DNA. The source study handled its data this way. Within the assay, amplification of reference gene primers was used to estimate how many nucleated cells each sample contained. Sequence reads were collapsed and filtered to measure the absolute abundance of every unique TCRbeta CDR3 rearrangement. For each sample, productive Simpson clonality was calculated as the square root of Simpson's diversity index across productive rearrangements. TCRdb's version of the immuneACCESS table is confined to in-frame rearrangements and falls short of the full clone set. An unresolved V gene accounts for under half of the shortfall where checked; the remainder is of unknown origin. V, J and clone size are those of that table, while D and trimming were read from the DNA. For this sample there are around 59,000 clones; about nine tenths appear just once. Of the sample, 1.4% is held by the ten largest clones.

Collaborating institutions collected whole blood in K2EDTA tubes following their own protocols. For TCRbeta analysis, collaborators shipped samples in one of three forms: frozen whole blood, isolated PBMCs, or DNA extracted from either of those sample types. This receptor chain uses TRBV9 and TRBJ1-3, and perhaps TRBD1 as D gene, on 6 matching bases. The TCR was taken from a man aged 60 to 69 with acute or convalescent COVID-19. The specimen was peripheral blood. The CDR3 region has the sequence CASSVEVQGSGNTIYF. At the DNA level, the sequence is TGTGCCAGCAGCGTGGAGGTACAGGGATCTGGAAACACCATATATTTT.